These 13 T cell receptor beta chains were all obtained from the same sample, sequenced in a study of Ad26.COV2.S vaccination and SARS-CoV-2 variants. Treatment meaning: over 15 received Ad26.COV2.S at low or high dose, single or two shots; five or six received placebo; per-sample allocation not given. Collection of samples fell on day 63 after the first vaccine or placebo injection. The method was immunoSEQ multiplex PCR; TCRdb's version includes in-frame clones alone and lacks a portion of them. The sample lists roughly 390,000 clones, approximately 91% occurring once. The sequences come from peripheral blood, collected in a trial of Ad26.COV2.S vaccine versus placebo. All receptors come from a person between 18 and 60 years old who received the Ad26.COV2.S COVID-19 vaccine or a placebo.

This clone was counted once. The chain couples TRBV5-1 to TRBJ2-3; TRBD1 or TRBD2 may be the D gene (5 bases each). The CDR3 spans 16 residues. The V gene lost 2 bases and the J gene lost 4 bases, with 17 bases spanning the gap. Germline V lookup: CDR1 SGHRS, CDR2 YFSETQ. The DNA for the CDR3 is TGCGCCAGCAGCTTCCGGGACCCTGGTCGGGCAGATACGCAGTATTTT. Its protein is CASSFRDPGRADTQYF.

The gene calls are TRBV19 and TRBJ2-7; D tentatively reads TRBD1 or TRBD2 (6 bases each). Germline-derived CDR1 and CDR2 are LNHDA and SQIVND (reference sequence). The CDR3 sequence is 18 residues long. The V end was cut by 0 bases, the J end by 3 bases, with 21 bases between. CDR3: CASSIEEGGLVSCYEQYF. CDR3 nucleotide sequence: TGTGCCAGTAGTATAGAAGAGGGGGGACTGGTCTCCTGCTACGAGCAGTACTTC.

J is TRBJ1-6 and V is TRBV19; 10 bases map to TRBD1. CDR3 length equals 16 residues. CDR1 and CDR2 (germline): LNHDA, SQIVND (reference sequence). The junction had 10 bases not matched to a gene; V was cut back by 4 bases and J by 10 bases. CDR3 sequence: CASSTGQGGFWSPLHF. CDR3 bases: TGTGCCAGTAGTACCGGACAGGGGGGATTTTGGTCACCCCTCCACTTT. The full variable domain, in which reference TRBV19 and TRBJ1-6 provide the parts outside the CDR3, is DGGITQSPKYLFRKEGQNVTLSCEQNLNHDAMYWYRQDPGQGLRLIYYSQIVNDFQKGDIAEGYSVSREKKESFPLTVTSAQKNPTAFYLCASSTGQGGFWSPLHFGNGTRLTVT.

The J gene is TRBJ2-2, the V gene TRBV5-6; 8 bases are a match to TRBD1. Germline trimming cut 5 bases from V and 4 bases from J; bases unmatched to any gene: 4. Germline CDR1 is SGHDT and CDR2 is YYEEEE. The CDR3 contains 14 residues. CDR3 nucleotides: TGTGCCAGCAGTCGGACAGGGCTCACCGGGGAGCTGTTTTTT. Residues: CASSRTGLTGELFF.

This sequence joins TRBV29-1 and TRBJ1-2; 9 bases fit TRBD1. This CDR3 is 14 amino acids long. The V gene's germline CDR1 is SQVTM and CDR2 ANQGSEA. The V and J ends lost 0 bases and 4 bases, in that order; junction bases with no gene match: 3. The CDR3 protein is CSVEEGTGSYGYTF. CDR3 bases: TGCAGCGTTGAAGAAGGGACAGGGTCCTATGGCTACACCTTC. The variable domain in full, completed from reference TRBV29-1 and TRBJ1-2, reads SAVISQKPSRDICQRGTSLTIQCQVDSQVTMMFWYRQQPGQSLTLIATANQGSEATYESGFVIDKFPISRPNLTFSTLTVSNMSPEDSSIYLCSVEEGTGSYGYTFGSGTRLTVV.

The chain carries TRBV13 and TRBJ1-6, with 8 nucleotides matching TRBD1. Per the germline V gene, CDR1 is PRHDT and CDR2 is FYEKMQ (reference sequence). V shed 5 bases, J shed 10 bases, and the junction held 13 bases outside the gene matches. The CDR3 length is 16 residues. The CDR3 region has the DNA TGTGCCAGCAGCCCCCCTGGGACAGGTCGGGAATCACCCCTCCACTTT. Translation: CASSPPGTGRESPLHF.

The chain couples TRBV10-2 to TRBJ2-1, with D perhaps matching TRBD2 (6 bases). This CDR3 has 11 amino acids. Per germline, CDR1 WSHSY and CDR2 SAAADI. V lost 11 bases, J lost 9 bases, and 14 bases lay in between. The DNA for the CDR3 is TGCGCCTCCCTTGGGGGGATTGAGCAGTTCTTC. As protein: CASLGGIEQFF.

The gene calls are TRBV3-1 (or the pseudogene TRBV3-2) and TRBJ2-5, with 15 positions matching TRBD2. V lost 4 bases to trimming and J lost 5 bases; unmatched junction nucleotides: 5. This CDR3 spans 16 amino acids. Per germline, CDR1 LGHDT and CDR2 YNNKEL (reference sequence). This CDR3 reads CASSLRTSGGAETQYF. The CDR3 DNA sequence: TGTGCCAGCAGCCTTCGGACTAGCGGGGGGGCGGAGACCCAGTACTTC.

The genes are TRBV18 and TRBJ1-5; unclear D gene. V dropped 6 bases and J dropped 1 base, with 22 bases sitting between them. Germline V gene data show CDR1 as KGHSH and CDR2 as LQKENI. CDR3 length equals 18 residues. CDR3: CASSPRIVERGSNQPQHF. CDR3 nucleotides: TGTGCCAGCTCGCCAAGGATAGTTGAGCGAGGGAGCAATCAGCCCCAGCATTTT.

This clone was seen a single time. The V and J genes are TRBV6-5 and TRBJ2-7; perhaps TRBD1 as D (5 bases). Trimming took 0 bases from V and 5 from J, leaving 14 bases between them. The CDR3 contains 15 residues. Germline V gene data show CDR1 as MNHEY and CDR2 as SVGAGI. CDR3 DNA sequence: TGTGCCAGCAGTTACTCGACCCAGGGAACAAACGAGCAGTACTTC. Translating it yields CASSYSTQGTNEQYF.

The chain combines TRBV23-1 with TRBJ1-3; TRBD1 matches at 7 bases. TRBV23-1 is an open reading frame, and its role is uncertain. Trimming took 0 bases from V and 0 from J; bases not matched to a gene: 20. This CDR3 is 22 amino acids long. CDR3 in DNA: TGCGCCAGCAGTCAATCCCCCGGGGACAGCAGCTACAAGGACCGCTCTGGAAACACCATATATTTT. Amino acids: CASSQSPGDSSYKDRSGNTIYF.

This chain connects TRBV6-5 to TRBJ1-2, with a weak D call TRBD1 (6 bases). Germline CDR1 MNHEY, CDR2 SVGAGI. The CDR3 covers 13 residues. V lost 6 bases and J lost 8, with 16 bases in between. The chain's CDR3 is CASSPTGEGGYTF. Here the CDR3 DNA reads TGTGCCAGCAGCCCGACAGGAGAGGGGGGCTACACCTTC.

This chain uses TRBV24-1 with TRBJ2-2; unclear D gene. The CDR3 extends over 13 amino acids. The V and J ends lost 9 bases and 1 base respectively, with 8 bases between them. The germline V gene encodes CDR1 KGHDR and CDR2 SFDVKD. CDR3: CATRVGNTGELFF. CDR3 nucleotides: TGTGCCACCCGAGTGGGGAACACCGGGGAGCTGTTTTTT.